These 2 T cell receptor beta chains came from one sample sequenced in a study of shared clonotypes between healthy human individuals. Using immunoSEQ multiplex PCR, the repertoire was profiled, and TCRdb retains in-frame clones only, with some absent. Of about 700,000 clones listed, around 72% are singletons. The specimen was memory CD4+ T cells sorted from blood. Stated subset: CD45RA-negative fraction. The receptors here all came from a woman aged 25 to 39 in good health.

This clone was seen only a few times. V is TRBV19 and J is TRBJ1-2; 7 nucleotides align to TRBD1. Germline V lookup: CDR1 LNHDA, CDR2 SQIVND (reference sequence). Germline trimming cut 3 bases from V and 4 bases from J; bases unmatched to any gene: 5. The CDR3 length is 14 residues. The CDR3 sequence is CASSIGTVRYGYTF. For the CDR3, the DNA is TGTGCCAGTAGTATTGGGACAGTGCGCTATGGCTACACCTTC. Full variable domain (rest looked up from reference TRBV19 and TRBJ1-2): DGGITQSPKYLFRKEGQNVTLSCEQNLNHDAMYWYRQDPGQGLRLIYYSQIVNDFQKGDIAEGYSVSREKKESFPLTVTSAQKNPTAFYLCASSIGTVRYGYTFGSGTRLTVV.

A word on this clone: A much larger clone differs from this one at a single base, so this may be a read error. The V gene is TRBV11-1, the J gene TRBJ1-1; possible D gene TRBD1, 5 bases. V dropped 5 bases and J dropped 1 base, with 8 bases sitting between them. The germline V gene encodes CDR1 SGHAT and CDR2 FQDESV (reference sequence). This CDR3 has 13 amino acids. The CDR3 region is CASSPQGNTEAFF. CDR3 in DNA: TGTGCCAGCAGCCCTCAGGGGAACACTGAAGCTTTCTTT. The whole variable domain, remainder taken from reference TRBV11-1 and TRBJ1-1, is EAEVAQSPRYKITEKSQAVAFWCDPISGHATLYWYRQILGQGPELLVQFQDESVVDDSQLPKDRFSAERLKGVDSTLKIQPAELGDSAMYLCASSPQGNTEAFFGQGTRLTVV.